One and the same sample provided the 23 T cell receptor beta chains below, sequenced in a study of patients and donors after allogeneic stem cell transplantation. A single record per CDR3 protein comes from TCRdb applying MiXCR to the RT-PCR reads. Of over 400,000 distinct CDR3 sequences listed, 16% are singletons. Sequenced: blood, either unsorted or a sorted T cell fraction (not recorded which). The source is a human donor who was either an allogeneic HSCT recipient or a stem cell or donor lymphocyte infusion donor (not recorded which). It is not recorded whose cells these are; they may come from a transplant donor.

This clonotype was seen more than once but under ten times. This rearrangement joins TRBV7-2 to TRBJ2-6, with D possibly being TRBD1 or TRBD2 (5 bases each). The CDR3 extends over 16 amino acids. V lost 5 bases to trimming and J lost 0 bases, with 11 bases between them. Germline lookup yields CDR1 SGHTA and CDR2 FQGNSA. The CDR3 loop is CASSLRGPSGANVLTF. The CDR3 DNA follows: TGTGCCAGCAGCCTACGGGGACCCTCTGGGGCCAACGTCCTGACTTTC.

The CDR3 DNA reads as TGTGCCAGCTCACCACTCAGGCCGATCCGACAGGGGAGTCAGCCCCAGCATTTT. Protein: CASSPLRPIRQGSQPQHF. The chain has TRBV18 and TRBJ1-5; 8 nucleotides align to TRBD1. The CDR3 is made up of 18 amino acids. In germline, CDR1 is KGHSH, CDR2 LQKENI. V shed 1 base, J shed 6 bases, and the junction held 14 bases outside the gene matches.

V gene TRBV20-1 combines with J gene TRBJ2-1; the D is unclear. The CDR3 totals 11 residues. With 5 bases removed from V and 5 bases from J, the gap between germline ends came to 7 bases. The germline V gene encodes CDR1 DFQATT and CDR2 SNEGSKA (reference sequence). Here the CDR3 reads CSARHNNEQFF. CDR3 sequence (DNA): TGCAGTGCTCGGCATAACAATGAGCAGTTCTTC.

The sample holds a few counts of this clonotype. The genes are TRBV20-1 and TRBJ2-3, with 7 bases lining up with TRBD2. Germline values: CDR1 DFQATT, CDR2 SNEGSKA (reference sequence). The CDR3 has 13 residues. The ends lost 5 bases at V and 0 bases at J; junction bases unmatched: 2. The DNA of the CDR3 is TGCAGTGCTTTTAGCGGGAGCACAGATACGCAGTATTTT. This gives the protein CSAFSGSTDTQYF.

This chain connects TRBV12-3 or TRBV12-4 to TRBJ2-1; 7 positions match TRBD1. V dropped 3 bases and J dropped 4; count of bases not matched to a gene: 6. The CDR3 totals 15 residues. The CDR3 reads CASSLTGRKYNEQFF. The CDR3 DNA is TGTGCCAGCAGTTTGACAGGGCGTAAGTACAATGAGCAGTTCTTC.

The chain uses TRBV30 and TRBJ2-5, with TRBD2 matching over 10 bases. CDR3 length equals 17 residues. Germline loops: CDR1 GTSNPN, CDR2 SVGIG (reference sequence). The trim removed 4 bases at V and 5 bases at J, leaving 16 bases unmatched. Here the CDR3 reads CAWTLGGTSAFGETQYF. The CDR3 nucleotides are TGTGCCTGGACGTTAGGTGGGACTAGCGCCTTTGGGGAGACCCAGTACTTC.

This clonotype came up a few times. The CDR3 loop reads CASSYGLAGNTIYF. The CDR3 DNA is TGTGCCAGCAGTTACGGCTTGGCAGGAAACACCATATATTTT. The chain links TRBV6-5 to TRBJ1-3; no reliable D call. V lost 2 bases and J lost 4, with 9 bases in between. CDR3 length: 14 residues. The germline V gene encodes CDR1 MNHEY and CDR2 SVGAGI.

This clonotype was counted many times. The CDR3 sequence: CASSLVAAGDTQYF. CDR3 DNA: TGCGCCAGCAGCTTGGTTGCCGCGGGAGATACGCAGTATTTT. V and J are TRBV5-1 and TRBJ2-3; perhaps TRBD2 as D (5 bases). Germline CDR1 and CDR2: SGHRS and YFSETQ. V was cut by 0 bases and J by 5 bases, with 10 bases left in between. This CDR3 region has 14 residues.

The rearrangement links TRBV12-3 or TRBV12-4 to TRBJ1-6, with TRBD1 identical over 8 bases. This CDR3 has 16 amino acids. V trimming: 6 bases; J trimming: 1 base; junction bases outside the gene matches: 5. The CDR3 is CASSRTGRSYNSPLHF. The CDR3 DNA reads as TGTGCCAGCAGCCGGACAGGGAGGTCCTATAATTCACCCCTCCACTTT.

In this sample, this clonotype turned up once. Given a much more abundant clone one base away, this may be a read error. The gene calls are TRBV7-6 and TRBJ2-7; 8 bases match TRBD2. Germline-derived CDR1 and CDR2 are SGHVS and FNYEAQ. The CDR3 length is 15 residues. CDR3 sequence (DNA): TGTACCAGCAGACAGGCACCGGGACTAGTCTACGAGCAGTACTTC. It codes for CTSRQAPGLVYEQYF.

The CDR3 nucleotides are TGCGCCAGCAGCCAAGAAGCAGCGGGGGGGCGACTGACTGAAGCTTTCTTT. As protein: CASSQEAAGGRLTEAFF. This sequence joins TRBV4-1 and TRBJ1-1, with a tentative D call TRBD1 (6 bases). The V end lost 0 bases, the J end lost 5 bases, and 19 bases lay between the germline ends. The CDR3 is 17 residues long. Germline V gene data show CDR1 as MGHRA and CDR2 as YSYEKL.

This clonotype has more than one count but fewer than ten. The rearrangement joins TRBV30 to TRBJ2-1; D gene ambiguous. Trimming took 3 bases from V and 8 from J, leaving 8 bases between them. This CDR3 has 11 residues. CDR1 is GTSNPN, CDR2 SVGIG, per germline (reference sequence). Here the CDR3 DNA reads TGTGCCTGGAGGTGGGCGGATGAGCAGTTCTTC. It is translated as CAWRWADEQFF.

This clonotype was counted many times. This sequence joins TRBV6-2 or TRBV6-3 and TRBJ1-1; possibly TRBD1 for D (5 bases). Trimming removed 2 bases from V and 4 bases from J, with 14 bases in between. The CDR3 totals 15 residues. Per germline, CDR1 MNHEY and CDR2 SVGEGT. The CDR3 loop is CASSYGQGVATEAFF. As DNA, the CDR3 is TGTGCCAGCAGTTACGGTCAGGGAGTTGCCACTGAAGCTTTCTTT.

The V call is TRBV11-2, the J call TRBJ2-2, with 8 nucleotides matching TRBD1. V was clipped by 6 bases and J by 1 base; unmatched bases: 4. This CDR3 comprises 15 residues. Germline loops: CDR1 SGHAT, CDR2 FQNNGV. CDR3 in DNA: TGTGCCAGCAGGAAAGGGACAGGGAACACCGGGGAGCTGTTTTTT. Amino acid sequence: CASRKGTGNTGELFF.

The rearrangement uses TRBV12-3 or TRBV12-4 and TRBJ2-1, with 7 bases identical to TRBD1. Trimming took 4 bases from V and 11 from J; bases not matched to a gene: 11. CDR3 length equals 14 residues. The CDR3 coding sequence is TGTGCCAGCAGTTCGGGGAGCTGGGACAGCCAGCAGTTCTTC. Protein: CASSSGSWDSQQFF.

In this sample, this clonotype turned up many times. This sequence joins TRBV11-2 and TRBJ1-5; no firm D call. This CDR3 region has 14 residues. The V and J ends lost 1 base and 3 bases respectively, with 7 bases between them. Germline assignment: CDR1 SGHAT and CDR2 FQNNGV. The CDR3 protein is CASSLGVVNQPQHF. The CDR3 DNA sequence: TGTGCCAGCAGCTTAGGGGTCGTCAATCAGCCCCAGCATTTT.

The rearrangement uses TRBV5-1 and TRBJ2-5; 12 bases map to TRBD2. Germline trimming cut 4 bases from V and 1 base from J; bases unmatched to any gene: 8. This CDR3 contains 17 residues. In germline, CDR1 is SGHRS, CDR2 YFSETQ. The CDR3: CASSPRASGGVQETQYF. The CDR3 DNA sequence: TGCGCCAGCAGCCCTCGGGCTAGCGGGGGGGTCCAAGAGACCCAGTACTTC.

This chain joins TRBV5-1 and TRBJ2-2; no firm D call. The germline V and J ends were trimmed by 1 base and 0 bases, with 7 bases remaining between them. This CDR3 has 15 amino acids. Germline loops: CDR1 SGHRS, CDR2 YFSETQ. The CDR3 reads CASSLLPANTGELFF. The CDR3 region has the DNA TGCGCCAGCAGCTTGTTACCTGCGAACACCGGGGAGCTGTTTTTT.

The chain uses TRBV27 and TRBJ1-2; a possible D gene is TRBD1 (6 bases). CDR1 MNHEY and CDR2 SMNVEV come from the germline V gene (reference sequence). The V end was cut by 7 bases, the J end by 3 bases, with 15 bases between. The CDR3 length is 14 residues. In nucleotides, the CDR3 is TGTGCCAGCAAATCGCAGGGGAGGGACTATGGCTACACCTTC. Translation: CASKSQGRDYGYTF.

In its sample, this clonotype was seen a few times. This sequence joins TRBV5-1 and TRBJ2-3; 8 nucleotides agree with TRBD2. V gave up 6 bases and J gave up 6 bases; unmatched junction bases: 12. In germline, CDR1 is SGHRS, CDR2 YFSETQ. The CDR3 spans 15 residues. In DNA, the CDR3 is TGCGCCAGCAATCGACAGTTTTCTAGCGGGGATACGCAGTATTTT. Residues: CASNRQFSSGDTQYF.

The rearrangement uses TRBV5-1 and TRBJ1-2; D uncertain. CDR3 length: 12 residues. In germline, CDR1 is SGHRS, CDR2 YFSETQ. V lost 5 bases to trimming and J lost 6 bases, with 11 bases between them. CDR3 in amino acids: CASRLAGDGYTF. For the CDR3, the DNA is TGCGCCAGCAGGCTGGCGGGCGATGGCTACACCTTC.

This clonotype has just a few counts. The rearrangement uses TRBV19 and TRBJ1-5; no clear D gene. The CDR3 loop spans 15 amino acids. Per germline, CDR1 LNHDA and CDR2 SQIVND (reference sequence). V shed 6 bases and J shed 5 bases, with 17 bases lying between them. The CDR3 region has the DNA TGTGCCAGTAGGTATGTTCTCACCCGGGATCAGCCCCAGCATTTT. Amino acids: CASRYVLTRDQPQHF.

The rearrangement links TRBV20-1 to TRBJ2-7; D might be TRBD1 (7 bases). CDR3 length equals 15 residues. From germline, CDR1 is DFQATT and CDR2 SNEGSKA (reference sequence). Trimming removed 6 bases from V and 9 bases from J, with 27 bases in between. CDR3 sequence (DNA): TGCAGTGCGTTTGACCGGGACAGCCCACGGAGGGTGCAGTACTTC. Protein: CSAFDRDSPRRVQYF.